This T cell receptor (beta chain) was sequenced during a study of identical twins. Study conclusions and caveats: Within beta out-of-frame sequences, the excess sharing observed between twins was weaker. Fewer insertions marked abundant cord blood beta clonotypes; young adult naive trended weakly, memory not at all. Model-predicted out-of-frame TCR alpha sharing fell below observed values in monozygotic twins.

This clonotype was counted only a few times. Its cognate antigen is unknown. The CDR3 is 17 amino acids. Trimming removed 5 bases at V and 4 bases at J, with 24 bases between. Germline V gene data show CDR1 as SGHAT and CDR2 as FQNNGV. The authors used template switching to add a universal primer site and gave cDNA unique molecular identifiers. TCRdb called the 5' RACE reads again in MiXCR, with one record for every CDR3 protein. The sample contains about 660,000 distinct CDR3 sequences, around 8.3% of which appear only once. Another study also made use of these data, one on yellow fever vaccine responses in identical twins.

The clonotype comes from a young woman in good health. The chain uses TRBV11-2 and TRBJ2-7; D assignment may be TRBD1 or TRBD2 (6 bases each). Sequences were obtained from PBMCs. This CDR3 is CASSPLGPGRRGYEQYF. Here the CDR3 DNA reads TGTGCCAGCAGCCCCCTGGGACCGGGACGGAGGGGGTACGAGCAGTACTTC.